This T cell receptor (beta chain) was profiled in a study of blood T cell repertoires in COVID-19. About the study: Samples taken during acute and convalescent COVID-19 were collected in the United States, Italy and Spain. In each case, the material was cDNA or gDNA derived from T cells, B-cell-depleted T cells, or PBMCs.

Per the germline V gene, CDR1 is SGHAT and CDR2 is FQNNGV. V lost 0 bases to trimming and J lost 6 bases, with 12 bases between them. The CDR3 totals 14 residues. Per the original data handling: Amplification with reference gene primers provided the estimates of nucleated cell counts. TCRdb's table, derived via immunoSEQ multiplex PCR, lists solely in-frame clones and lacks some. V and J calls and clone size come straight from that table; D and trimming were deduced from the DNA. The sample lists 80,000 to 100,000 clones, around 85% occurring once. The receptor was derived from a man between 60 and 75 years old with acute or convalescent COVID-19. This rearrangement joins TRBV11-2 to TRBJ2-7, with a tentative D call TRBD1 (6 bases). Source material: peripheral blood. This CDR3 is CASSLERGRGEQYF. CDR3 nucleotide sequence: TGTGCCAGCAGCTTAGAGAGGGGCAGGGGCGAGCAGTACTTC. Variable domain in full (rest from reference TRBV11-2 and TRBJ2-7): EAGVAQSPRYKIIEKRQSVAFWCNPISGHATLYWYQQILGQGPKLLIQFQNNGVVDDSQLPKDRFSAERLKGVDSTLKIQPAKLEDSAVYLCASSLERGRGEQYFGPGTRLTVT.